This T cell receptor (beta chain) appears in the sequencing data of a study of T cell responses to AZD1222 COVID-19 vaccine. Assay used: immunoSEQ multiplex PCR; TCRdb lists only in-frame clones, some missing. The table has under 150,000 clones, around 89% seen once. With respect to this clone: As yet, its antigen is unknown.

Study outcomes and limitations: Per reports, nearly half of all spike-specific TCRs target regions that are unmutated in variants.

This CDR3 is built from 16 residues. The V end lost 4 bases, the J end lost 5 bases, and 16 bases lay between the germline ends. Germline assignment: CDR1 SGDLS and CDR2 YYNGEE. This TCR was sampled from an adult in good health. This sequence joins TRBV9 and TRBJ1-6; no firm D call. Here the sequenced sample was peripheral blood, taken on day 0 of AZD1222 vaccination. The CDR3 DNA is TGTGCCAGCAGCCGCGAACTCACACAAAATAATTCACCCCTCCACTTT. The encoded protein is CASSRELTQNNSPLHF.